Below, 20 T cell receptor beta chains from the same sample are listed, as sequenced in a study of T cell responses to AZD1222 COVID-19 vaccine (dated by TCRdb to the early 2020s). Sample time point, as interpreted from the label and publication: baseline before first vaccination. Libraries were built with the immunoSEQ multiplex PCR assay. The table was pulled from immuneACCESS by TCRdb, which kept in-frame rearrangements only. Such tables lose some clones; where checked, under half of the loss comes from unresolved V genes, and the rest has no known cause. The sample table lists approximately 90,000 clones, about 86% of them with a count of one. Clones ranked in the top ten supply 5.5% to 8% of the sample. The sequencing here drew on peripheral blood, taken on day 0 of AZD1222 vaccination. All receptors come from an adult in good health.

The gene calls are TRBV5-1 and TRBJ2-6; 9 nucleotides line up with TRBD1. This CDR3 is 20 amino acids long. The J segment lost 0 bases and the V segment lost 4 bases, leaving 14 bases of the junction unmatched. Germline CDR1 and CDR2: SGHRS and YFSETQ. DNA for the CDR3: TGCGCCAGCAGCGAGCCAGTCCGGGACAGGGCTGCCTCTGGGGCCAACGTCCTGACTTTC. Translation gives CASSEPVRDRAASGANVLTF.

The V and J genes are TRBV3-1 (or the pseudogene TRBV3-2) and TRBJ1-2; D gene uncertain. In germline, CDR1 is LGHDT, CDR2 YNNKEL (reference sequence). Trimming took off 1 base at V and 1 base at J, with 10 bases between the two ends. This CDR3 spans 15 amino acids. CDR3 nucleotide sequence: TGTGCCAGCAGCCAAGGACTAGGGATTAACTATGGCTACACCTTC. Its protein product is CASSQGLGINYGYTF.

The chain links TRBV19 to TRBJ1-2, with TRBD1 matching over 9 bases. The CDR3 has 16 residues. Unmatched junction bases numbered 16, after V lost 7 bases and J lost 7 bases. CDR1 and CDR2 (germline): LNHDA, SQIVND (reference sequence). CDR3: CASTDPGQGPMGGYTF. CDR3 DNA sequence: TGTGCCAGTACCGATCCGGGACAGGGACCAATGGGTGGCTACACCTTC.

The chain links TRBV9 to TRBJ2-1; TRBD2 matches 12 bases. V shed 3 bases and J 4 bases; nucleotides not matched to a gene: 2. Germline CDR1 and CDR2: SGDLS and YYNGEE. This CDR3 contains 15 residues. The CDR3 sequence is CASSAGTSGYNEQFF. In DNA form, the CDR3 reads TGTGCCAGCAGCGCCGGGACTAGCGGGTACAATGAGCAGTTCTTC. Supplemented by reference TRBV9 and TRBJ2-1, the full variable domain reads DSGVTQTPKHLITATGQRVTLRCSPRSGDLSVYWYQQSLDQGLQFLIQYYNGEERAKGNILERFSAQQFPDLHSELNLSSLELGDSALYFCASSAGTSGYNEQFFGPGTRLTVL.

The genes are TRBV9 and TRBJ2-5; D is perhaps TRBD1 (6 bases). This CDR3 comprises 15 residues. Per the germline V gene, CDR1 is SGDLS and CDR2 is YYNGEE. Deletions cut 4 bases from V and 4 bases from J, with 17 bases between. CDR3 amino acids: CASSPRGGQTETQYF. In DNA form, the CDR3 reads TGTGCCAGCAGCCCTAGAGGCGGACAGACAGAGACCCAGTACTTC.

The CDR3: CASSPSWGDTEAFF. The DNA of the CDR3 is TGTGCCAGCAGTCCAAGTTGGGGGGACACTGAAGCTTTCTTT. J is TRBJ1-1 and V is TRBV6-5; TRBD1 is a possible D gene (5 bases). The CDR3 covers 14 residues. Germline V CDR1 and CDR2: MNHEY, SVGAGI. Deletions cut 5 bases from V and 3 bases from J, with 13 bases between.

V usage is TRBV7-8 and J usage is TRBJ1-3; a weak D match, TRBD1 (5 bases). This CDR3 is 17 amino acids long. Germline V gene lookup returns CDR1 SGHVS and CDR2 FQNEAQ. The V gene lost 4 bases and the J gene lost 0 bases, with 16 bases spanning the gap. CDR3 coding DNA: TGTGCCAGCAGCTCGGCCCGGGACGGACCCTCTGGAAACACCATATATTTT. Protein: CASSSARDGPSGNTIYF. The full variable domain, with the rest looked up from reference TRBV7-8 and TRBJ1-3, is GAGVSQSPRYKVAKRGQDVALRCDPISGHVSLFWYQQALGQGPEFLTYFQNEAQLDKSGLPSDRFFAERPEGSVSTLKIQRTQQEDSAVYLCASSSARDGPSGNTIYFGEGSWLTVV.

The chain carries TRBV29-1 and TRBJ2-7; possible D gene TRBD1, 6 bases. This CDR3 spans 15 amino acids. The germline V gene encodes CDR1 SQVTM and CDR2 ANQGSEA. Trimming shortened V by 7 bases and J by 3 bases, and 22 bases separated the two germline ends. CDR3 loop: CSAFGVGTNLYEQYF. DNA for the CDR3: TGCAGCGCCTTTGGAGTCGGGACAAACCTCTACGAGCAGTACTTC.

The J gene is TRBJ2-2, the V gene TRBV5-1, with 10 bases fitting TRBD2. After removal of 2 bases from V and 5 bases from J, the junction contained 3 bases not matched to a gene. This CDR3 is built from 15 residues. CDR1 and CDR2 (germline): SGHRS, YFSETQ. The CDR3 region has the DNA TGCGCCAGCAGCTTTTCTAGCGGGAGAACCGGGGAGCTGTTTTTT. Its protein is CASSFSSGRTGELFF.

The genes are TRBV27 and TRBJ1-4; 9 nucleotides agree with TRBD1. After removal of 6 bases from V and 8 bases from J, the junction contained 16 bases not matched to a gene. The CDR3 spans 17 residues. In germline, CDR1 is MNHEY, CDR2 SMNVEV (reference sequence). The CDR3 DNA reads as TGTGCCAGCAGCTACCAACCCCACAGGGGGCAAATAGAAAAACTGTTTTTT. The encoded protein is CASSYQPHRGQIEKLFF.

This chain joins TRBV19 and TRBJ1-2; D unresolved. Trimming left V 6 bases short and J 6 bases short, with 11 bases between. Germline CDR1 is LNHDA and CDR2 is SQIVND (reference sequence). The CDR3 contains 12 residues. The CDR3 here is CASRGGAHGYTF. The CDR3 DNA reads TGTGCCAGTAGGGGCGGAGCCCATGGCTACACCTTC.

This clone occurred once. This same CDR3 is encoded by further DNA sequences in the sample. This chain joins TRBV19 and TRBJ1-1; no reliable D call. CDR3 length: 13 residues. V dropped 3 bases and J dropped 0 bases, with 5 bases sitting between them. The germline V gene encodes CDR1 LNHDA and CDR2 SQIVND (reference sequence). CDR3 sequence reads: CASSINVNTEAFF. The DNA for the CDR3 is TGTGCCAGTAGTATCAACGTGAACACTGAAGCTTTCTTT.

This sequence joins TRBV5-1 and TRBJ1-2; 9 bases map to TRBD1. V gave up 2 bases and J gave up 4 bases; unmatched junction bases: 3. Germline V lookup: CDR1 SGHRS, CDR2 YFSETQ. The CDR3 consists of 14 residues. The CDR3 protein is CASSLGDRAYGYTF. CDR3 nucleotide sequence: TGCGCCAGCAGCTTAGGGGACAGGGCCTATGGCTACACCTTC.

The V call is TRBV7-9, the J call TRBJ1-1, with D maybe TRBD1 (5 bases). Germline loops: CDR1 SEHNR, CDR2 FQNEAQ (reference sequence). This CDR3 has 15 residues. The ends were cut back, 6 bases at V and 1 base at J, with 15 bases in the middle. The CDR3 bases are TGTGCCAGCAGATTATGGCCTCAGGGGAACACTGAAGCTTTCTTT. It is translated as CASRLWPQGNTEAFF.

The chain carries TRBV9 and TRBJ1-2; D gene uncertain. The germline gives CDR1 SGDLS, CDR2 YYNGEE. V lost 0 bases and J 1 base, leaving 10 bases between the germline ends. The CDR3 loop spans 15 amino acids. CDR3 nucleotide sequence: TGTGCCAGCAGCGTAGGTCAGGTCTATAACTATGGCTACACCTTC. Encoded protein: CASSVGQVYNYGYTF.

The chain carries TRBV10-3 and TRBJ1-2, with unresolved D. This CDR3 spans 12 amino acids. Trimming removed 4 bases at V and 8 bases at J, with 11 bases between. Germline lookup yields CDR1 ENHRY and CDR2 SYGVKD. The CDR3, as DNA: TGTGCCATCAGTGGTTCGGACGAAGGCTACACCTTC. As protein: CAISGSDEGYTF.

This chain connects TRBV15 to TRBJ2-7; D ambiguous. CDR3 length: 16 residues. CDR1 is LNHNV, CDR2 YYDKDF, per germline (reference sequence). V lost 0 bases to trimming and J lost 0 bases, with 12 bases between them. The CDR3 region is CATSREVLRSSYEQYF. DNA of the CDR3: TGTGCCACCAGCAGAGAGGTTCTCAGAAGCTCCTACGAGCAGTACTTC.

The chain couples TRBV3-1 (or the pseudogene TRBV3-2) to TRBJ2-1; 10 nucleotides match TRBD1. The CDR3 has 15 amino acids. The germline V gene encodes CDR1 LGHDT and CDR2 YNNKEL (reference sequence). The J segment lost 8 bases and the V segment lost 5 bases, leaving 9 bases of the junction unmatched. CDR3 sequence (DNA): TGTGCCAGCAGCACACCGGGACAGGGGAGCGATGAGCAGTTCTTC. Translating gives CASSTPGQGSDEQFF.

The chain employs TRBV28 and TRBJ1-4; TRBD1 might be the D (5 bases). The germline CDR1 and CDR2 sequences are MDHEN and SYDVKM. This CDR3 is built from 15 residues. V was pared by 4 bases and J by 4 bases, with 13 bases between. The CDR3 loop is CASSSIGGVNEKLFF. The CDR3 nucleotides are TGTGCCAGCAGTTCCATAGGAGGGGTTAATGAAAAACTGTTTTTT.

This CDR3 reads CASSLNTGAGYTF. CDR3 DNA: TGTGCCAGCAGTTTAAATACAGGGGCTGGCTACACCTTC. The chain has TRBV28 and TRBJ1-2; 7 bases map to TRBD1. V was pared by 2 bases and J by 7 bases, with 4 bases of the junction left unmatched. The CDR3 extends over 13 amino acids. Germline V gives CDR1 MDHEN, CDR2 SYDVKM.